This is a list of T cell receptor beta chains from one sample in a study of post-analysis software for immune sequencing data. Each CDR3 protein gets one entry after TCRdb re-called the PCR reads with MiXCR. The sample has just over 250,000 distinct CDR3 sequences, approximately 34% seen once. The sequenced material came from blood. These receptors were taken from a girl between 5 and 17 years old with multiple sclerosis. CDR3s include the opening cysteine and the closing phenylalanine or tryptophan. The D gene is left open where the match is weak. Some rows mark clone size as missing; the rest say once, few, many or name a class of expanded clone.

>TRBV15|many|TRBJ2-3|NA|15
CATSRDGRGDNTQYF
TGTGCCACCAGCAGAGATGGGAGAGGGGACAATACGCAGTATTTT
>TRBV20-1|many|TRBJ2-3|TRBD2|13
CSANAGVTDTQYF
TGCAGTGCTAATGCGGGAGTAACAGATACGCAGTATTTT
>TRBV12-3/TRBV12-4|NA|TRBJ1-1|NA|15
CASSQQVIGNTEAFF
TGTGCCAGCAGTCAACAGGTGATAGGAAACACTGAAGCTTTCTTT
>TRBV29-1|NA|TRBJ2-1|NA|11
CSVTETHEQFF
TGCAGCGTTACAGAGACCCATGAGCAGTTCTTC
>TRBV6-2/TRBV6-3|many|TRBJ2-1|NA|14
CASSPSRLTNEQFF
TGTGCCAGCAGTCCCTCTAGACTGACGAACGAGCAGTTCTTC
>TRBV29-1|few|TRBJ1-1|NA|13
CSVRQVIWTEAFF
TGCAGCGTGAGACAGGTGATTTGGACTGAAGCTTTCTTT
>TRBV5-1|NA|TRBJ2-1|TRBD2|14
CASTLGGGCNEQFF
TGCGCCAGCACCTTGGGGGGGGGTTGCAATGAGCAGTTCTTC
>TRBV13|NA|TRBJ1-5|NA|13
CASRARAGQPQHF
TGTGCCAGCCGCGCGAGGGCAGGTCAGCCCCAGCATTTT
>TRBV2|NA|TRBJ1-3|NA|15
CASSEQMSSGNTIYF
TGTGCCAGCAGTGAACAGATGAGCTCTGGAAACACCATATATTTT
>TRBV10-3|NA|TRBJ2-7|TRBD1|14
CAISESGQTYEQYF
TGTGCCATCAGTGAGTCGGGACAGACCTACGAGCAGTACTTC